This T cell receptor beta chain was recorded in a study of cytomegalovirus exposure and HLA in healthy donors. Primers: 60 Vbeta forward and 13 Jbeta reverse. Method: immunoSEQ multiplex PCR; TCRdb's copy keeps in-frame clones and lacks some. The profile shows about 140,000 clones, just over 65% of them singletons. Per the germline V gene, CDR1 is MDHEN and CDR2 is SYDVKM. The V end lost 6 bases, the J end lost 2 bases, and 10 bases lay between the germline ends. The CDR3 contains 13 residues. What was sequenced was PBMCs. The clonotype comes from a woman between 55 and 75 years old in good health and CMV-seronegative. The chain couples TRBV28 to TRBJ1-1; the D gene is possibly TRBD1 (5 bases). The CDR3 DNA reads TGTGCCAGCAGGACAGACCAAAACACTGAAGCTTTCTTT. Translation gives CASRTDQNTEAFF.